The text below deals with one T cell receptor beta chain. This entry belongs to a study of blood T cell repertoires in COVID-19. Study-wide context: Sites across the United States, Italy and Spain contributed samples from acute and convalescent COVID-19.

Membership in each cohort depended on participant-reported clinical history. The study counted Cohort 3 donors as recovered given two negative PCRs, clearance, or symptom resolution. The CDR3 totals 13 residues. Germline V CDR1 and CDR2: LGHNA, YNFKEQ. The V gene lost 1 base and the J gene lost 5 bases, with 9 bases spanning the gap. Clones were sequenced by immunoSEQ multiplex PCR, and TCRdb holds only the in-frame ones, with some missing. The data contain 360,000 or so clones, roughly four fifths of them singletons. The chain recombines TRBV4-2 with TRBJ2-7; D gene ambiguous. Source material: PBMCs or T cells enriched from blood (not recorded which). The clonotype originates from a woman in her 50s who had recovered from COVID-19. The CDR3 bases are TGTGCCAGCAGCCAAGTTGATGAGAACGAGCAGTACTTC. Translation: CASSQVDENEQYF.